This T cell receptor beta chain was identified during a study of breast tumors, draining lymph nodes, adjacent tissues. Study results and limitations: Data only fit, rather than demonstrated, lymph node origin of most tumor T cells.

CDR3 length: 15 residues. Germline lookup yields CDR1 LGHDT and CDR2 YNNKEL (reference sequence). The V gene lost 1 base and the J gene lost 1 base, with 9 bases spanning the gap. Many counts were recorded for this clonotype. Its antigen is as yet unknown. The lymph nodes were axillary draining lymph nodes from breast cancer patients. One entry per CDR3 protein results from TCRdb running MiXCR on the multiplex PCR reads. The sample has roughly 260,000 distinct CDR3 sequences; more than 30% are singletons. The sequence derives from a female donor with breast cancer. Some clones in this sample may be carry-over from other donors' samples. Sequencing was carried out using axillary lymph node tissue. The chain combines TRBV3-1 with TRBJ2-3, with unresolved D. CDR3 DNA: TGTGCCAGCAGCCAAGGTGGCAAACGCACAGATACGCAGTATTTT. This encodes CASSQGGKRTDTQYF.